What follows are 29 T cell receptor beta chains derived from one specimen sequenced in a study of control samples from healthy donors and cancer patients. Some clones are missing from TCRdb's copy, which holds only in-frame ones; the method was immunoSEQ multiplex PCR. Of over 100,000 clones listed, over 85% are singletons. The specimen sequenced was blood. All receptors come from a man aged 18 to 29 in good health.

The table lists this clone with a few counts. This chain links TRBV30 with TRBJ2-2; 9 bases fit TRBD1. Trimming cost V 2 bases and J 5 bases; bases outside gene matches: 6. CDR1 GTSNPN and CDR2 SVGIG come from the germline V gene (reference sequence). CDR3 size: 15 residues. Here the CDR3 reads CAWSTRDRETGELFF. The CDR3 DNA reads TGTGCCTGGAGTACCCGGGACAGGGAGACCGGGGAGCTGTTTTTT.

This sequence joins TRBV19 and TRBJ2-5; TRBD2 might be the D (5 bases). The CDR3 spans 18 residues. Looked up from germline, CDR1 is LNHDA and CDR2 is SQIVND (reference sequence). The V and J ends lost 9 bases and 6 bases respectively, with 32 bases between them. CDR3 nucleotide sequence: TGTGCCAGATCAGACGCCCGGCCTCCCTTAGGTATCGGGAAGACCCAGTACTTC. Encoded protein: CARSDARPPLGIGKTQYF.

The chain has TRBV9 and TRBJ1-2; D gene unclear. The germline gives CDR1 SGDLS, CDR2 YYNGEE. The CDR3 consists of 16 residues. With 4 bases removed from V and 4 bases from J, the gap between germline ends came to 20 bases. CDR3 protein: CASSPSPQTVLYGYTF. CDR3 DNA: TGTGCCAGCAGCCCTAGCCCTCAAACAGTTCTCTATGGCTACACCTTC. Filled out from reference TRBV9 and TRBJ1-2, the complete variable domain reads DSGVTQTPKHLITATGQRVTLRCSPRSGDLSVYWYQQSLDQGLQFLIQYYNGEERAKGNILERFSAQQFPDLHSELNLSSLELGDSALYFCASSPSPQTVLYGYTFGSGTRLTVV.

The genes are TRBV13 and TRBJ2-3, with TRBD2 matching 10 bases. Germline CDR1 reads PRHDT; CDR2 reads FYEKMQ (reference sequence). The CDR3 has 16 residues. The J segment lost 1 base and the V segment lost 5 bases, leaving 6 bases of the junction unmatched. CDR3 residues: CASSGLAGAGTDTQYF. For the CDR3, the DNA is TGTGCCAGCAGCGGCCTAGCGGGGGCGGGCACAGATACGCAGTATTTT.

The V and J genes are TRBV7-9 and TRBJ2-1, with 9 positions matching TRBD2. J was trimmed by 9 bases and V by 4 bases; bases with no gene match: 7. Germline V gene sequence: CDR1 SEHNR, CDR2 FQNEAQ (reference sequence). The CDR3 is 14 residues long. CDR3 nucleotide sequence: TGTGCCAGCAGCTCCGGGACTAGCCATCCTGAGCAGTTCTTC. As protein: CASSSGTSHPEQFF.

The V and J genes are TRBV19 and TRBJ1-2; D perhaps matches TRBD1 (5 bases). This CDR3 has 13 residues. The germline CDR1 and CDR2 sequences are LNHDA and SQIVND (reference sequence). Trimming pared 3 bases from V and 3 bases from J, leaving 8 bases between. For the CDR3, the DNA is TGTGCCAGTAGTATGCAGGGCGACTATGGCTACACCTTC. Residues: CASSMQGDYGYTF.

The CDR3 reads CASSEFLNTEAFF. As DNA, the CDR3 is TGTGCCAGCAGTGAATTTTTGAACACTGAAGCTTTCTTT. The chain is built from TRBV2 and TRBJ1-1; D call uncertain. The V end lost 2 bases, the J end lost 0 bases, and 4 bases lay between the germline ends. In germline, CDR1 is SNHLY, CDR2 FYNNEI. CDR3 length: 13 residues.

This rearrangement joins TRBV12-3 or TRBV12-4 to TRBJ1-1, with D hard to call. The CDR3 runs 13 residues. Trimming stripped 1 base from V and 3 bases from J, with 6 bases between. The CDR3 DNA is TGTGCCAGCAGTTTAGACGGACACACTGAAGCTTTCTTT. Translating it yields CASSLDGHTEAFF.

The CDR3: CASSLVGNEQYF. The CDR3 DNA reads as TGTGCCAGCAGCTTGGTCGGGAATGAGCAGTACTTC. This chain joins TRBV5-6 and TRBJ2-7, with a weak D call TRBD2 (5 bases). CDR1 is SGHDT and CDR2 is YYEEEE in the germline V gene. The CDR3 length is 12 residues. V lost 0 bases and J 7 bases, leaving 8 bases between the germline ends.

This clone was seen a single time. The chain has TRBV2 and TRBJ2-1; 7 bases agree with TRBD1. The CDR3 loop spans 12 amino acids. V lost 4 bases to trimming and J lost 15 bases; unmatched junction nucleotides: 9. Germline V gives CDR1 SNHLY, CDR2 FYNNEI. CDR3 nucleotides: TGTGCCAGCAGTGGGAGTAGGGACAGAGGGTTCTTC. It specifies CASSGSRDRGFF.

This clone showed up just once. This chain uses TRBV10-3 with TRBJ2-7, with no clear D. Trimming cost V 0 bases and J 5 bases, with 2 bases left between them. CDR3 length: 11 residues. The V gene's germline CDR1 is ENHRY and CDR2 SYGVKD. The CDR3 protein is CAISESHEQYF. CDR3 bases: TGTGCCATCAGTGAGTCCCACGAGCAGTACTTC.

The chain employs TRBV7-5 and TRBJ1-1. TRBV7-5 is termed a pseudogene. The CDR3 runs to 18 residues. CDR3 amino acids: CARSLAPIFRGGCTEAFF. The CDR3 DNA follows: TGTGCCAGAAGCTTAGCGCCCATCTTTCGGGGAGGGTGCACTGAAGCTTTCTTT.

The chain links TRBV29-1 to TRBJ1-1, with unresolved D. The ends were cut back, 3 bases at V and 1 base at J, with 24 bases in the middle. The CDR3 spans 18 residues. Germline loops: CDR1 SQVTM, CDR2 ANQGSEA. The CDR3 coding sequence is TGCAGCGTTGATTTAGATGCGAGTACCCAAGACCAGAACACTGAAGCTTTCTTT. Its protein is CSVDLDASTQDQNTEAFF.

The chain has TRBV9 and TRBJ2-2; TRBD2 matches 7 bases. The CDR3 is 16 residues long. Germline lookup yields CDR1 SGDLS and CDR2 YYNGEE. The V gene end was trimmed by 4 bases and the J gene end by 0 bases; junction bases not matched to a gene: 6. Written as DNA, the CDR3 is TGTGCCAGCAGCCCCCGGGGGGTAACGAACACCGGGGAGCTGTTTTTT. Translated, it gives CASSPRGVTNTGELFF.

J is TRBJ2-7 and V is TRBV6-5; perhaps TRBD1 as D (6 bases). V was clipped by 5 bases and J by 0 bases, with 11 bases between them. Looked up from germline, CDR1 is MNHEY and CDR2 is SVGAGI. The CDR3 has 14 residues. The CDR3 nucleotides read TGTGCCAGCAGTACCGGACAGCACTCCTACGAGCAGTACTTC. This encodes CASSTGQHSYEQYF.

The gene calls are TRBV18 and TRBJ2-1; D ambiguous. Germline-derived CDR1 and CDR2 are KGHSH and LQKENI. The CDR3 runs 12 residues. Trimming took 3 bases from V and 3 from J, leaving 3 bases between them. CDR3 region: CASSPYYNEQFF. The DNA for the CDR3 is TGTGCCAGCTCACCCTACTACAATGAGCAGTTCTTC.

This rearrangement joins TRBV7-9 to TRBJ2-7, with 8 nucleotides matching TRBD1. V trimming: 4 bases; J trimming: 5 bases; junction bases outside the gene matches: 7. CDR3 size: 14 residues. Germline V lookup: CDR1 SEHNR, CDR2 FQNEAQ (reference sequence). The chain's CDR3 is CASSSGQAPHEQYF. The CDR3 DNA reads TGTGCCAGCAGCTCGGGACAGGCACCACACGAGCAGTACTTC.

This chain links TRBV19 with TRBJ1-5; D is perhaps TRBD1 (6 bases). V lost 10 bases to trimming and J lost 6 bases, with 16 bases between them. The germline V gene has CDR1 LNHDA and CDR2 SQIVND (reference sequence). The CDR3 totals 13 residues. CDR3 region: CATTQGSGQPQHF. The CDR3 nucleotides are TGTGCCACTACACAGGGAAGTGGTCAGCCCCAGCATTTT. The variable domain in full, completed from reference TRBV19 and TRBJ1-5, reads DGGITQSPKYLFRKEGQNVTLSCEQNLNHDAMYWYRQDPGQGLRLIYYSQIVNDFQKGDIAEGYSVSREKKESFPLTVTSAQKNPTAFYLCATTQGSGQPQHFGDGTRLSIL.

The chain combines TRBV5-4 with TRBJ1-3; no definite D call. Germline V CDR1 and CDR2: SGHNT, YYREEE (reference sequence). There are 13 residues in the CDR3. V was cut by 0 bases and J by 4 bases, with 5 bases left in between. CDR3 DNA: TGTGCCAGCAGCTTGGGACACGGAAACACCATATATTTT. Residues: CASSLGHGNTIYF.

The V call is TRBV6-5, the J call TRBJ1-6; D not certain. Trimming pared 6 bases from V and 0 bases from J, leaving 6 bases between. The CDR3 runs to 14 residues. The V gene's germline CDR1 is MNHEY and CDR2 SVGAGI. This CDR3 is CASSYSSYNSPLHF. The DNA of the CDR3 is TGTGCCAGCAGCTACAGCTCCTATAATTCACCCCTCCACTTT.

This clone showed up just once. The rearrangement links TRBV6-5 to TRBJ1-2; D unclear. The germline V gene has CDR1 MNHEY and CDR2 SVGAGI. V lost 6 bases and J lost 4, with 12 bases in between. The CDR3 has 13 residues. The CDR3 region has the DNA TGTGCCAGCAGCGAGCCTGAGTCCTATGGCTACACCTTC. This codes for CASSEPESYGYTF.

V is TRBV6-5 and J is TRBJ2-2; TRBD2 matches at 9 bases. Germline V CDR1 and CDR2: MNHEY, SVGAGI. V dropped 8 bases and J dropped 8; count of bases not matched to a gene: 6. The length of the CDR3 is 13 residues. Here the CDR3 DNA reads TGTGCCAGCGGAGCGGGGGGCGGTGGGGAGCTGTTTTTT. Its translation: CASGAGGGGELFF.

The J gene is TRBJ2-2, the V gene TRBV9; 9 nucleotides line up with TRBD2. The CDR3 runs 18 residues. The V gene end was trimmed by 4 bases and the J gene end by 2 bases; junction bases not matched to a gene: 12. CDR1 and CDR2 from the germline V gene are SGDLS and YYNGEE. CDR3 loop: CASSTRLAGGRNTGELFF. In DNA, the CDR3 is TGTGCCAGCAGCACTCGACTCGCGGGGGGGCGTAACACCGGGGAGCTGTTTTTT.

In this sample, this clone turned up once. J is TRBJ2-7 and V is TRBV6-5; D remains ambiguous. There are 13 residues in the CDR3. CDR1 is MNHEY, CDR2 SVGAGI, per germline. V was shortened by 6 bases and J by 3 bases, with 12 bases between the two germline ends. The CDR3 DNA reads as TGTGCCAGCAGGCTACTCGTGGGCTACGAGCAGTACTTC. This sequence encodes CASRLLVGYEQYF.

The chain uses TRBV7-9 and TRBJ2-7; 7 bases are a match to TRBD1. Trimming took 4 bases from V and 4 from J; bases not matched to a gene: 16. The germline V gene has CDR1 SEHNR and CDR2 FQNEAQ (reference sequence). The CDR3 extends over 17 amino acids. CDR3 in DNA: TGTGCCAGCAGCTCTCGGATACCGGGACAGCGGACTTACGAGCAGTACTTC. This gives the protein CASSSRIPGQRTYEQYF.

The chain couples TRBV6-1 to TRBJ1-6; no firm D call. V was shortened by 3 bases and J by 5 bases, with 11 bases between the two germline ends. The germline V gene encodes CDR1 MNHNS and CDR2 SASEGT. This CDR3 has 15 residues. The CDR3, as DNA: TGTGCCAGCAGTGAGAACGTGGCAGATAATTCACCCCTCCACTTT. Translated, it gives CASSENVADNSPLHF.

The chain couples TRBV30 to TRBJ1-5, with TRBD1 matching 10 bases. J lost 4 bases, V lost 2 bases, and 2 bases had no gene match. The CDR3 has 14 residues. Germline V gene sequence: CDR1 GTSNPN, CDR2 SVGIG (reference sequence). The CDR3 DNA reads TGTGCCTGGAGTTGGACAGGGGGAAATCAGCCCCAGCATTTT. Translated: CAWSWTGGNQPQHF. The entire variable domain, with the rest obtained from reference TRBV30 and TRBJ1-5, is as follows: SQTIHQWPATLVQPVGSPLSLECTVEGTSNPNLYWYRQAAGRGLQLLFYSVGIGQISSEVPQNLSASRPQDRQFILSSKKLLLSDSGFYLCAWSWTGGNQPQHFGDGTRLSIL.

The rearrangement uses TRBV5-1 and TRBJ2-2; D might be TRBD2 (6 bases). The ends were cut back, 1 base at V and 3 bases at J, with 19 bases in the middle. This CDR3 comprises 18 residues. Germline CDR1 reads SGHRS; CDR2 reads YFSETQ. The CDR3 sequence: CASSLRPAGFRDTGELFF. CDR3 in DNA: TGCGCCAGCAGCTTGCGCCCGGCGGGGTTTCGTGACACCGGGGAGCTGTTTTTT.

The chain carries TRBV6-4 and TRBJ2-3; 10 bases fit TRBD2. V lost 3 bases to trimming and J lost 3 bases; unmatched junction nucleotides: 0. The CDR3 length is 14 residues. Per germline, CDR1 MRHNA and CDR2 SNTAGT. The CDR3 bases are TGTGCCAGCAGTGAACTAGCGGGGACAGATACGCAGTATTTT. This codes for CASSELAGTDTQYF.